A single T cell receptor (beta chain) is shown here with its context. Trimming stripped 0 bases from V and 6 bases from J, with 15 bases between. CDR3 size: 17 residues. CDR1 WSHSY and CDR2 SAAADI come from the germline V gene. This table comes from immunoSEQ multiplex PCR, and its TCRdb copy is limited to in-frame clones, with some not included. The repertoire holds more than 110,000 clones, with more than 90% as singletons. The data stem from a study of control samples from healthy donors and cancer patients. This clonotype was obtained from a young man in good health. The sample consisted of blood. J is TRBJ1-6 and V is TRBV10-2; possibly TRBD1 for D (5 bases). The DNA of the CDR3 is TGCGCCAGCAGTGAGTCCGGGGGGGGGTATGGTAATTCACCCCTCCACTTT. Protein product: CASSESGGGYGNSPLHF.